The source of this TCR beta chain is a study of OX40 agonist ivuxolimab in advanced cancers. Study background: Patients received intravenous ivuxolimab every 2 weeks at 0.01 to 10 mg/kg.

Concerning this clone: What it binds is not known.

Study results and limitations: Clones of CD4+ and CD8+ blood T cells grew by week 6 at doses of 0.1 to 3.0 mg/kg. Researchers report that CD8+ T cells had, on average, more expanded clones than CD4+.

The V gene lost 4 bases and the J gene lost 6 bases, with 11 bases spanning the gap. Germline V lookup: CDR1 SGHNT, CDR2 YYREEE (reference sequence). The CDR3 is 13 residues long. Sequencing used immunoSEQ multiplex PCR; TCRdb keeps in-frame clones, though not all of them. The sample includes nearly 60,000 clones, about 90% of them seen just once. The starting material was CD4+ or CD8+ T cells sorted from blood, obtained in a trial of the OX40 agonist ivuxolimab. The rearrangement links TRBV5-4 to TRBJ2-1; perhaps D is TRBD1 or TRBD2 (5 bases each). The TCR originated in an adult with an advanced solid tumor such as melanoma, head and neck, liver or kidney cancer. Here the CDR3 reads CASSPDSGNEQFF. The DNA of the CDR3 is TGTGCCAGCAGCCCCGACAGCGGCAATGAGCAGTTCTTC.